A single sample is the source of the 32 T cell receptor beta chains below, sequenced in a study of T cell changes during pregnancy in multiple sclerosis. The method was immunoSEQ multiplex PCR; TCRdb's version includes in-frame clones alone and lacks a portion of them. The sample carries some 57,000 clones, 70% to 90% recorded once. This specimen consisted of peripheral blood, obtained in the first trimester of pregnancy. These receptors originate from a female donor in good health, enrolled as a control in a pregnancy study.

The J gene is TRBJ1-2, the V gene TRBV15; 8 nucleotides match TRBD1. The CDR3 contains 15 residues. Germline V CDR1 and CDR2: LNHNV, YYDKDF (reference sequence). V trimming: 0 bases; J trimming: 8 bases; junction bases outside the gene matches: 8. The CDR3 DNA reads as TGTGCCACCAGCAGAGATTTTCAGGACAGGGAAGGCTACACCTTC. Residues: CATSRDFQDREGYTF.

This clone came up many times. This rearrangement joins TRBV6-1 to TRBJ2-2; 8 bases fit TRBD2. J lost 4 bases, V lost 1 base, and 8 bases had no gene match. CDR1 MNHNS and CDR2 SASEGT come from the germline V gene. The CDR3 consists of 17 residues. CDR3 DNA sequence: TGTGCCAGCAGTGAAGTAGGCGGGGGGTGGGGCACCGGGGAGCTGTTTTTT. Translated: CASSEVGGGWGTGELFF.

The chain carries TRBV7-2 and TRBJ1-3; D possibly corresponds to TRBD1 (6 bases). CDR3 length: 15 amino acids. The germline V gene has CDR1 SGHTA and CDR2 FQGNSA. Between the trimmed V and J ends, which lost 5 bases and 0 bases, there was a span of 11 bases. The CDR3 protein is CASSRGGASGNTIYF. As DNA, the CDR3 is TGTGCCAGCAGCAGGGGGGGAGCCTCTGGAAACACCATATATTTT. The full variable domain, rest sourced from reference TRBV7-2 and TRBJ1-3, is GAGVSQSPSNKVTEKGKDVELRCDPISGHTALYWYRQSLGQGLEFLIYFQGNSAPDKSGLPSDRFSAERTGGSVSTLTIQRTQQEDSAVYLCASSRGGASGNTIYFGEGSWLTVV.

The chain combines TRBV11-3 with TRBJ2-5; TRBD1 matches 8 bases. The CDR3 length is 15 residues. Germline values: CDR1 SGHNT, CDR2 YENEEA. J lost 5 bases, V lost 5 bases, and 10 bases had no gene match. The CDR3 region is CASSQGTRQGETQYF. CDR3 DNA: TGTGCCAGCAGCCAAGGGACCAGACAGGGGGAGACCCAGTACTTC.

The rearrangement uses TRBV30 and TRBJ2-3; D possibly corresponds to TRBD1 (5 bases). Germline-derived CDR1 and CDR2 are GTSNPN and SVGIG (reference sequence). The CDR3 totals 13 residues. V lost 4 bases to trimming and J lost 5 bases, with 13 bases between them. DNA of the CDR3: TGTGCCTGGAACGGTAATAGGGGAGATACGCAGTATTTT. Translation gives CAWNGNRGDTQYF.

This rearrangement joins TRBV19 to TRBJ1-2; the match to TRBD1 covers 8 bases. CDR1 and CDR2 from the germline V gene are LNHDA and SQIVND (reference sequence). The CDR3 runs to 15 residues. The junction had 9 bases not matched to a gene; V was cut back by 3 bases and J by 6 bases. The CDR3 nucleotides read TGTGCCAGTAGTATCAGGGGGCGTGGAGCTGATGGCTACACCTTC. This codes for CASSIRGRGADGYTF.

The chain links TRBV9 to TRBJ2-6; possibly TRBD1 for D (5 bases). Germline CDR1 is SGDLS and CDR2 is YYNGEE. The V end lost 1 base, the J end lost 0 bases, and 8 bases lay between the germline ends. This CDR3 is built from 16 residues. CDR3 sequence: CASSVQGFSGANVLTF. The CDR3 DNA follows: TGTGCCAGCAGCGTACAGGGTTTCTCTGGGGCCAACGTCCTGACTTTC.

The gene calls are TRBV18 and TRBJ1-6, with 10 bases aligning to TRBD1. The germline gives CDR1 KGHSH, CDR2 LQKENI. The V gene end was trimmed by 2 bases and the J gene end by 13 bases; junction bases not matched to a gene: 11. The length of the CDR3 is 16 residues. CDR3 sequence (DNA): TGTGCCAGCTCACCAGGGACAGGGGCCGTCCGGAGTCCCCTCCACTTT. Its translation is CASSPGTGAVRSPLHF.

The rearrangement uses TRBV25-1 and TRBJ2-3; TRBD2 matches 7 bases. The CDR3 sequence is 14 residues long. CDR1 and CDR2 from the germline V gene are MGHDK and SYGVNS. V shed 11 bases and J 4 bases; nucleotides not matched to a gene: 12. The CDR3 coding sequence is TGTGCCTCACGACTAGCCGGGGTTGCAGATACGCAGTATTTT. Translating gives CASRLAGVADTQYF.

The CDR3 sequence: CATRRGAGELFF. The CDR3 DNA is TGTGCCACCAGACGGGGGGCCGGGGAGCTGTTTTTT. The genes are TRBV27 and TRBJ2-2, with 7 bases identical to TRBD2. After removal of 10 bases from V and 6 bases from J, the junction contained 5 bases not matched to a gene. The CDR3 totals 12 residues. CDR1 MNHEY and CDR2 SMNVEV come from the germline V gene (reference sequence).

This clone was observed a handful of times. The rearrangement uses TRBV30 and TRBJ1-1; D unclear. Trimming shortened V by 1 base and J by 2 bases, and 11 bases separated the two germline ends. Per germline, CDR1 GTSNPN and CDR2 SVGIG (reference sequence). The CDR3 covers 14 residues. CDR3 bases: TGTGCCTGGAGTGCAACCAGATACAACACTGAAGCTTTCTTT. Its translation is CAWSATRYNTEAFF.

The chain couples TRBV6-6 to TRBJ2-7, with 7 bases matching TRBD1. The CDR3 is made up of 15 amino acids. Germline CDR1 reads MNHNY; CDR2 reads SVGAGI (reference sequence). J gave up 0 bases and V 6 bases, and 8 bases lay outside the gene matches. The CDR3 loop reads CASRPNRDSSYEQYF. In nucleotides, the CDR3 is TGTGCCAGCAGGCCTAACCGGGACAGCTCCTACGAGCAGTACTTC.

J is TRBJ1-2 and V is TRBV6-4, with 9 nucleotides matching TRBD1. With V trimmed by 3 bases and J by 8 bases, 10 bases remained unmatched. The CDR3 is 15 amino acids. Germline CDR1 reads MRHNA; CDR2 reads SNTAGT. DNA of the CDR3: TGTGCCAGCAGTGAGTCCGGGACAGGGATCGGCGGCTACACCTTC. It specifies CASSESGTGIGGYTF.

The chain has TRBV6-5 and TRBJ1-3; D not certain. The CDR3 covers 15 residues. In germline, CDR1 is MNHEY, CDR2 SVGAGI. V lost 10 bases to trimming and J lost 2 bases, with 18 bases between them. DNA of the CDR3: TGTGCCACCCACCCCACCCCCGGAGCTGGAAACACCATATATTTT. Translating it yields CATHPTPGAGNTIYF.

The chain recombines TRBV6-1 with TRBJ2-1; D remains ambiguous. CDR1 and CDR2 from the germline V gene are MNHNS and SASEGT. The V end lost 6 bases, the J end lost 2 bases, and 5 bases lay between the germline ends. This CDR3 has 12 amino acids. The CDR3 loop reads CASRLAYNEQFF. The CDR3 DNA reads as TGTGCCAGCAGGTTAGCCTACAATGAGCAGTTCTTC.

This clone was observed a few times. V usage is TRBV6-4 and J usage is TRBJ2-2, with 9 positions matching TRBD2. The germline V gene has CDR1 MRHNA and CDR2 SNTAGT. The trim removed 10 bases at V and 4 bases at J, leaving 4 bases unmatched. This CDR3 is built from 13 residues. The chain's CDR3 is CATTSGSTGELFF. Here the CDR3 DNA reads TGTGCCACGACTAGCGGATCCACCGGGGAGCTGTTTTTT.

The chain carries TRBV18 and TRBJ1-5, with D unresolved. Germline values: CDR1 KGHSH, CDR2 LQKENI. CDR3 length: 14 amino acids. V lost 6 bases and J 2 bases, leaving 11 bases between the germline ends. The CDR3 spells CASSPARGNQPQHF. The CDR3 DNA sequence: TGTGCCAGCTCGCCCGCGAGGGGCAATCAGCCCCAGCATTTT.

The chain employs TRBV6-5 and TRBJ1-1; perhaps TRBD1 as D (5 bases). Trimming left V 5 bases short and J 5 bases short, with 9 bases between. Per germline, CDR1 MNHEY and CDR2 SVGAGI. The CDR3 consists of 12 residues. CDR3 sequence: CASSREGTEAFF. The CDR3 nucleotides read TGTGCCAGCAGTCGGGAGGGGACTGAAGCTTTCTTT.

This chain connects TRBV7-8 to TRBJ1-2, with TRBD1 identical over 9 bases. Germline V lookup: CDR1 SGHVS, CDR2 FQNEAQ. The CDR3 length is 15 residues. V lost 4 bases to trimming and J lost 0 bases; unmatched junction nucleotides: 3. This CDR3 is CASSSRQGANYGYTF. CDR3 in DNA: TGTGCCAGCAGCTCAAGACAGGGGGCTAACTATGGCTACACCTTC.

This clone was found a few times. The chain couples TRBV7-9 to TRBJ1-1; D is undetermined. The V and J ends lost 2 bases and 1 base respectively, with 5 bases between them. The CDR3 covers 13 residues. The V gene's germline CDR1 is SEHNR and CDR2 FQNEAQ (reference sequence). The CDR3 sequence: CASSLSGNTEAFF. The CDR3 coding sequence is TGTGCCAGCAGCTTATCGGGGAACACTGAAGCTTTCTTT.

The genes are TRBV4-2 and TRBJ1-1, with D possibly matching TRBD1 (6 bases). Germline V gene lookup returns CDR1 LGHNA and CDR2 YNFKEQ. V lost 5 bases to trimming and J lost 5 bases, with 30 bases between them. CDR3 length: 19 residues. The DNA for the CDR3 is TGTGCCAGCAGCGCGCCCGAGACAGGCAATTATGGTATTAGTACTGAAGCTTTCTTT. Amino acids: CASSAPETGNYGISTEAFF.

The chain joins TRBV4-1 to TRBJ2-1; 12 bases are shared with TRBD2. Germline V CDR1 and CDR2: MGHRA, YSYEKL. There are 16 residues in the CDR3. V was pared by 4 bases and J by 6 bases, with 7 bases of the junction left unmatched. The CDR3 DNA is TGCGCCAGCAGCCGAGGCCGACTAGCGGGGGTCAATGAGCAGTTCTTC. It translates to CASSRGRLAGVNEQFF.

This chain links TRBV7-9 with TRBJ2-7, with TRBD1 matching over 10 bases. Germline loops: CDR1 SEHNR, CDR2 FQNEAQ (reference sequence). The V and J ends lost 3 bases and 4 bases, in that order; junction bases with no gene match: 6. CDR3 length: 15 amino acids. CDR3 protein: CASSLAGDRGYEQYF. CDR3 DNA sequence: TGTGCCAGCAGCTTGGCCGGGGACAGGGGATACGAGCAGTACTTC.

The rearrangement links TRBV30 to TRBJ1-6; 9 nucleotides line up with TRBD1. Per germline, CDR1 GTSNPN and CDR2 SVGIG (reference sequence). The CDR3 consists of 14 residues. V trimming: 0 bases; J trimming: 8 bases; junction bases outside the gene matches: 2. This CDR3 is CAWSVRQGDSPLHF. The CDR3 coding sequence is TGTGCCTGGAGTGTACGACAGGGGGATTCACCCCTCCACTTT.

V usage is TRBV14 and J usage is TRBJ1-1; tentatively, D is TRBD1 (6 bases). V lost 1 base and J 3 bases, leaving 12 bases between the germline ends. Germline V gene lookup returns CDR1 SGHDN and CDR2 FVKESK. The CDR3 is made up of 15 amino acids. The CDR3 region is CASSQVSGADTEAFF. The DNA of the CDR3 is TGTGCCAGCAGCCAAGTATCAGGGGCTGACACTGAAGCTTTCTTT.

The rearrangement joins TRBV5-4 to TRBJ2-7; 12 bases map to TRBD2. Germline V gene data show CDR1 as SGHNT and CDR2 as YYREEE (reference sequence). Trimming removed 1 base from V and 5 bases from J; junction bases left unmatched: 10. The CDR3 spans 17 residues. The CDR3 sequence is CASSLWLAGGPGDEQYF. The CDR3 DNA reads as TGTGCCAGCAGCTTGTGGCTAGCGGGGGGGCCAGGCGACGAGCAGTACTTC.

This clone was detected only a few times. The chain uses TRBV7-3 and TRBJ2-5; TRBD1 matches 8 bases. V was pared by 5 bases and J by 2 bases, with 7 bases of the junction left unmatched. This CDR3 contains 15 residues. The germline V gene has CDR1 SGHTA and CDR2 FQGTGA. The CDR3 sequence is CASSPRQGKQETQYF. The CDR3 nucleotides are TGTGCCAGCAGCCCCCGACAGGGGAAACAAGAGACCCAGTACTTC.

This chain connects TRBV5-6 to TRBJ1-5; a possible D gene is TRBD1 (5 bases). CDR1 and CDR2 from the germline V gene are SGHDT and YYEEEE. Trimming removed 2 bases at V and 5 bases at J, with 8 bases between. CDR3 length: 13 amino acids. The CDR3 reads CASSFSGYQPQHF. CDR3 bases: TGTGCCAGCAGCTTTTCAGGGTATCAGCCCCAGCATTTT.

The chain couples TRBV19 to TRBJ1-1; possibly TRBD1 for D (5 bases). The CDR3 covers 13 residues. Looked up from germline, CDR1 is LNHDA and CDR2 is SQIVND (reference sequence). V lost 6 bases to trimming and J lost 0 bases, with 8 bases between them. The CDR3 DNA follows: TGTGCCAGTAGACGACAGTTGAACACTGAAGCTTTCTTT. Translated: CASRRQLNTEAFF.

V is TRBV19 and J is TRBJ2-7, with D hard to call. V lost 3 bases and J lost 1, with 10 bases in between. Looked up from germline, CDR1 is LNHDA and CDR2 is SQIVND (reference sequence). The CDR3 sequence is 14 residues long. The CDR3 DNA reads TGTGCCAGTAGTATTCCGGGTATGTCCTACGAGCAGTACTTC. Protein: CASSIPGMSYEQYF.

The chain carries TRBV4-3 and TRBJ2-4; possibly TRBD2 for D (7 bases). Germline CDR1 is LGHNA and CDR2 is YSLEER. The ends were cut back, 0 bases at V and 6 bases at J, with 12 bases in the middle. The CDR3 totals 15 residues. The CDR3 sequence is CASSQDPRGGNIQYF. In DNA, the CDR3 is TGCGCCAGCAGCCAAGATCCGAGGGGGGGAAACATTCAGTACTTC.

This clone was observed once. At one end, the junction sequence differs from germline, possibly due to a read error. V and J are TRBV11-2 and TRBJ2-3, with TRBD2 matching 9 bases. The CDR3 covers 16 residues. Per germline, CDR1 SGHAT and CDR2 FQNNGV. CDR3 loop: CASSPRVAGATETQYF. CDR3 DNA: TGTGCCAGCAGCCCCCGGGTAGCGGGGGCCACAGAAACGCAGTATTTT.